Below, one TCR beta chain is given with its context. Its antigen target is currently unknown. A junction end diverges from the germline sequence, so it may reflect a read error. From its cysteine to its phenylalanine, the CDR3 spans 15 amino acids. Only the CDR3 DNA stays, 45 bases, in frame from base 1. As encoded in the germline V gene (reference sequence), CDR1 is SSHAT while CDR2 is FNYEAQ. Mismatch repair deficiency in every enrolled patient was established by polymerase chain reaction or immunohistochemistry. TCR sequencing was performed for a few patients who responded to pembrolizumab therapy. In the phase II trial, pembrolizumab PD-1 blockade was tested prospectively in advanced mismatch repair-deficient cancers, no matter which tissue of origin the cancers came from. Peripheral blood T cell samples were serially collected before and at multiple times after PD-1 blockade was started. The timing of each blood sample was reported as weeks after the first dose of pembrolizumab.

Library method: the immunoSEQ multiplex PCR assay. TCRdb obtained this table from immuneACCESS and retained in-frame rearrangements with V and J assigned. These tables miss some clones; where compared with another copy, unresolved V genes account for less than half of the shortfall, and the remainder is unexplained. This sample comprises roughly 70,000 clones, approximately 78% of them detected only once. Of the sample, roughly 6% is held by the ten largest clones. This sample stems from a study of PD-1 blockade in mismatch repair-deficient tumors (TCRdb year 2017). Notes on the research overall: The trial enrolled some 90 consecutive patients with 12 to 13 mismatch repair-deficient cancer types between late 2013 and 2016, all previously treated and progressing. Tumor-associated T cell clones were tracked in the peripheral blood of patients responding to PD-1 blockade by deep sequencing of TCR CDR3 regions.

Overall study outcomes, separate from this receptor: Rapid expansion after pembrolizumab followed by contraction, generally before radiologic responses, was shown by tumor-resident clones, which were often undetectable in blood before treatment.

The chain uses TRBV7-7 and TRBJ2-7, with a weak D call of TRBD1 (5 bases match). The sample consisted of peripheral blood, taken 2 weeks after starting pembrolizumab. This TCR came from an adult with mismatch repair-deficient cancer. The DNA reads TGTGCTAGCAGCCAAGAGGTAGGGGCAGCCTACGAGCAGTACTTC. It codes for CASSQEVGAAYEQYF.